The subject of this entry is one T cell receptor (beta chain). In this sample, this clone turned up a few times. The clone's antigen remains unknown. Nothing much larger sits one base from this clone, and base qualities are not available. The germline V gene (reference sequence) supplies CDR1 SEHNR and CDR2 FQNEAQ. The CDR3 has 15 amino acids, counting the end cysteine and phenylalanine. CDR3 DNA is the only sequence kept; it has 45 bases, read in frame from the first base. Germline trimming: 2 bases from V, 7 bases from J; junction bases outside gene matches: 7. The sample comes from a study of shared clonotypes between healthy human individuals (dated by TCRdb to 2019 to 2021). In terms of the full investigation: Three men and a couple of women, aged 18 to 49 years, made up the cohort. For each donor, three plates each were used for CD4 naive and CD4 memory, two plates were used for CD8 naive, and one plate was used for CD8 memory. To estimate repertoire size and how much clonotype sharing occurs between individuals, the study deeply sequenced the blood TCR repertoires of five or six healthy adults. Different laboratories and diverse techniques were used to prepare libraries and sequence TCR repertoires, to increase sequencing depth and limit assay-specific biases. Leukapheresis yielded between about 0.94 and 9.5 billion PBMCs per donor. On the study overall, not on this receptor specifically: Sampling was restricted to blood, and TCR repertoires in tissue are likely to differ from TCR repertoires in blood. Incomplete sequencing was indicated by rarefaction of sorted-subset datasets, despite the large sequencing depth. Pairwise subsampling led to the expectation that sequencing depth would affect the degree of clonotype sharing among donors. The small number of donors limited the genetic and exposure-history diversity represented. Compared with non-shared clonotypes, clonotypes shared by all four sorted-subset donors had higher generation probabilities. Sharing across a few donors was observed for about 5% of naive CD4, 3.5% of naive CD8, 2% to 2.5% of memory CD4, and over 0.3% of memory CD8 clonotypes. Naive subsets generally had larger estimated clonotype richness than memory subsets did.

Donors were healthy HIV-negative adults with no recently reported acute infections or vaccinations. Every donor was a Caucasian adult residing in Nashville, Tennessee, USA. CD4+ T cells were enriched through magnetic negative selection, after which naive cells were positively selected on CD45RA and the remaining negative fraction served as the memory subset. After blood collection by leukapheresis, PBMCs were isolated using Ficoll-Histopaque density gradient centrifugation and then cryopreserved in the vapor phase of liquid nitrogen. Analytical flow cytometry was used to check the purity and quantity of each magnetically sorted T cell population. From each sorted fraction, genomic DNA was isolated and quantified by UV absorbance on a Nanodrop 2000c. Using the deep immunoSEQ assay, TCR CDR3 regions were amplified from genomic DNA by multiplex PCR. Genomic DNA extracted from each cell subset was distributed evenly over all wells of several immunoSEQ 96-well plates, and each plate served as one replicate. For sorted subsets, approximately 200 ng of genomic DNA, equivalent to around 31,000 T cell genomes, went into each replicate PCR. The purified libraries were quantified using a Qubit 3.0 fluorometer, sized with a Bioanalyzer 2100, and then quantified again using the KAPA Library Quantification kit. A separate single-read 150-cycle Illumina NextSeq 550 flow cell was used to sequence each immunoSEQ 96-well plate. The paper's processing steps were these. The immunoSEQ output contained only junctional sequences without quality scores, so filtering could not match that applied to full-length reads. Sequences were annotated with PyIR, a Python wrapper for IgBLAST v1.9, using IMGT germline references to assign V/J genes and CDR3. Reads with weak V/J assignments (E-value above 1e-6), missing CDR3, stop codons, out-of-frame junctions, or ambiguous translated residues were removed. A V3J clonotype was defined by an identical inferred V gene, J gene, and CDR3 amino acid sequence. To compute the percentage overlap between repertoires, the number of shared unique clonotypes was divided by the size of the smaller repertoire. Repertoire richness was assessed with RTK rarefaction, the Chao1 estimator, and Recon v2.1 estimates of unobserved clonotypes. OLGA was used to compute generation probabilities for all TCRbeta clonotypes that the gDNA method yielded from a handful of donors. TCRdb mirrors the immuneACCESS table, restricted to in-frame sequences. Some clones are absent from its copies; in checked studies, under half trace to an unresolved V gene, and the reason for the others is unknown. The DNA gave D and trimming, while V, J and clone size come from that table. This sample holds hundreds of thousands of clones; around 72% were observed only once. About 1.7% of the sample belongs to the ten largest clones.

This receptor was taken from a woman in her twenties or thirties in good health. The source material was memory CD4+ T cells sorted from blood. Interpreted using the paper, the cell subset or site label stands for: CD45RA-negative fraction. The V and J segments used are TRBV7-9 and TRBJ2-1, and TRBD2 aligns with 8 junction nucleotides. The base sequence is TGTGCCAGCAGCTTATCCGCGGGAGGTTATAATGAGCAGTTCTTC. Its coded protein is CASSLSAGGYNEQFF.